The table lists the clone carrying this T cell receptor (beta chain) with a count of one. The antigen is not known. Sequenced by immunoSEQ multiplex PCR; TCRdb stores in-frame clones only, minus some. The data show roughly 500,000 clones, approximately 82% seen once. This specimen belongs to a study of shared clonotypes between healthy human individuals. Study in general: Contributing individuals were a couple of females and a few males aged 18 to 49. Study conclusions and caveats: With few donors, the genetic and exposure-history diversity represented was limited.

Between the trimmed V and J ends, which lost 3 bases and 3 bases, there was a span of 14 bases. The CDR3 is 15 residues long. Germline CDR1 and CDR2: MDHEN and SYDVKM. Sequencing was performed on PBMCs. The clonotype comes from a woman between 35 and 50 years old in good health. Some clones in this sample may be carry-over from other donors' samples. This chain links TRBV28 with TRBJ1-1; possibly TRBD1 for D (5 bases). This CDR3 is CASSLPGLWDTEAFF. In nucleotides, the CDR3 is TGTGCCAGCAGTTTGCCAGGGCTTTGGGACACTGAAGCTTTCTTT.